The sequence of this T cell receptor (beta chain) was determined in a study of beta chain features in type 1 diabetes. Study outcomes and limitations: Patients with Type 1 diabetes showed moderately but significantly shorter TCRB CDR3s in all four CD4+ subsets.

There was one heparinised blood draw per donor, averaging approximately 120 mL. In this sample, this clone turned up a few times. The antigen remains undetermined. The authors reverse transcribed all of the isolated RNA, so sequencing captured expressed TCRB transcripts. This table comes from immunoSEQ multiplex PCR, and its TCRdb copy is limited to in-frame clones, with some not included. The sample lists 70,000 to 90,000 clones, under 35% occurring once. This sequence originates from a woman aged 18-29 years in good health. Sequenced: stem cell memory CD4+ T cells from blood.

The CDR3 reads CASSRLAGGPEETQYF. DNA for the CDR3: TGTGCCAGCTCAAGATTAGCGGGGGGGCCCGAGGAGACCCAGTACTTC. This rearrangement joins TRBV18 to TRBJ2-5; TRBD2 aligns across 11 bases. Germline loops: CDR1 KGHSH, CDR2 LQKENI. The CDR3 contains 16 residues. Unmatched junction bases numbered 10, after V lost 5 bases and J lost 5 bases.